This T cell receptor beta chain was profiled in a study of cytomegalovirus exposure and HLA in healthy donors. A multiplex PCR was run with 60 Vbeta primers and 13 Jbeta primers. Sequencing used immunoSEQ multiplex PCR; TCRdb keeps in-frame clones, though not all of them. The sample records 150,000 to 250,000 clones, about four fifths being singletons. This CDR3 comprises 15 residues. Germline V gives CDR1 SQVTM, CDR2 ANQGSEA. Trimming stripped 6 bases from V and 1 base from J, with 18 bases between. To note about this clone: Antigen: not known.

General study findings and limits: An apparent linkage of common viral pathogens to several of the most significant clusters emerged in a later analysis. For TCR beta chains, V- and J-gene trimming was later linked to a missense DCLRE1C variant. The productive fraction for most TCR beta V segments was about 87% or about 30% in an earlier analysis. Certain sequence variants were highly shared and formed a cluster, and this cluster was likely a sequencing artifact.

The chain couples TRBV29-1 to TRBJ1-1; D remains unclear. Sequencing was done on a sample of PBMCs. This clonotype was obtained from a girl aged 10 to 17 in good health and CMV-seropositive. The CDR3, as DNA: TGCAGCGTCCGGGGTGAGGGATCACGGAACACTGAAGCTTTCTTT. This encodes CSVRGEGSRNTEAFF.